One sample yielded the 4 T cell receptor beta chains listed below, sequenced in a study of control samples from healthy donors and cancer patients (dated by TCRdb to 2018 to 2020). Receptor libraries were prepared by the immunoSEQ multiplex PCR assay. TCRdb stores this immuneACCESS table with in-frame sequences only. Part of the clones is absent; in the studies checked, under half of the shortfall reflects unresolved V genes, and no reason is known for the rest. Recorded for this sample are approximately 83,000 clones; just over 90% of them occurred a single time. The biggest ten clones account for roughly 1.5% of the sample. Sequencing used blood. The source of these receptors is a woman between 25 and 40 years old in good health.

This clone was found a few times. CDR3 in DNA: TGCGCCAGCAGCCAAGATTCAGGAAGGGTCTCGGGTCAGCCCCAGCATTTT. Translating it yields CASSQDSGRVSGQPQHF. The gene calls are TRBV4-1 and TRBJ1-5; D remains ambiguous. Germline V gene lookup returns CDR1 MGHRA and CDR2 YSYEKL. V lost 0 bases and J 6 bases, leaving 18 bases between the germline ends. The CDR3 length is 17 residues.

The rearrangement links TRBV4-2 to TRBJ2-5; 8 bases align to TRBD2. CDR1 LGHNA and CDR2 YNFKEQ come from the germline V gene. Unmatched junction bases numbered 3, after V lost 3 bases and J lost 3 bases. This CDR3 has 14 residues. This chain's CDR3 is CASSQSGGKETQYF. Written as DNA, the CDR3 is TGTGCCAGCAGCCAGTCGGGGGGGAAAGAGACCCAGTACTTC.

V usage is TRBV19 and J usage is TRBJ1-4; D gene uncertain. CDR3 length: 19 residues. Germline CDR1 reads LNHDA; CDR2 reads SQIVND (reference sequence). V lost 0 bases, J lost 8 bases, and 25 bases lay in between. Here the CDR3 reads CASSIDNFPGPTPGEKLFF. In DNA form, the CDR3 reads TGTGCCAGTAGTATAGATAATTTTCCCGGACCCACGCCTGGGGAAAAACTGTTTTTT.

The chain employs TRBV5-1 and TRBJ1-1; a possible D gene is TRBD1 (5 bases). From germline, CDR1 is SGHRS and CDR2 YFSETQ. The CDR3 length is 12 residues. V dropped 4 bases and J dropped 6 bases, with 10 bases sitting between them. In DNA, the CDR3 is TGCGCCAGCAGCCCATCAGGGTCTGAAGCTTTCTTT. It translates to CASSPSGSEAFF.